Detailed here is one TCR beta chain. The antigen remains unidentified. The data were obtained in a study of cytomegalovirus exposure and HLA in healthy donors. Findings and limits, study-wide: With further analysis later on, most CMV-associated TCR beta chains appeared HLA-restricted. Later analysis demonstrated an association between a missense DCLRE1C variant and TCR beta V- and J-gene trimming.

Donors were ostensibly healthy at sampling, although undocumented immune exposures were probable. Researchers ran the PCR with 60 Vbeta and 13 Jbeta primers. The repertoire was sequenced with immunoSEQ multiplex PCR; TCRdb's copy has only in-frame clones and lacks some. This sample's clone table lists 100,000 to 150,000 clones. Trimming took 4 bases from V and 4 from J; bases not matched to a gene: 14. Germline CDR1 and CDR2: SGHKS and YYEKEE (reference sequence). The CDR3 sequence is 17 residues long. Sequencing was done on a sample of PBMCs. The chain recombines TRBV5-5 with TRBJ2-7, with 10 bases identical to TRBD2. This TCR derives from a young man in good health and CMV-seronegative. The CDR3 nucleotides are TGTGCCAGCAGCCCAGACACCATAGCGGGAGGTTTGTACGAGCAGTACTTC. Translated, it gives CASSPDTIAGGLYEQYF.